The rows below give T cell receptor beta chains drawn from one sample of a study of blood T cell repertoires in COVID-19. Profiled with immunoSEQ multiplex PCR; TCRdb holds only in-frame clones, not every one. The sample comprises some 260,000 clones, about 91% of which are singletons, and approximately 6% rests with the top ten. The sample comprised peripheral blood. These receptors all come from a woman under 40 with COVID-19, enrolled during active disease. CDR3s include the opening cysteine and the closing phenylalanine or tryptophan. A D gene is named only where the DNA matches it firmly. Clone size is not always given. Where it is, it says once, few, many or a class for expanded clones.

v_call: TRBV7-9; clone_size: NA; d_call: TRBD1; j_call: TRBJ1-2; cdr3_aa: CASSLSTGGWGNYGYTF; cdr3_nt: TGTGCCAGCAGCTTATCGACAGGGGGTTGGGGTAACTATGGCTACACCTTC
v_call: TRBV4-3; clone_size: NA; d_call: TRBD2; j_call: TRBJ2-1; cdr3_aa: CASSQLAGSSYNEQFF; cdr3_nt: TGCGCCAGCAGCCAATTAGCGGGGAGCTCCTACAATGAGCAGTTCTTC
v_call: TRBV2; clone_size: NA; d_call: NA; j_call: TRBJ1-4; cdr3_aa: CASSDERENEKLFF; cdr3_nt: TGTGCCAGCAGTGACGAGAGAGAGAATGAAAAACTGTTTTTT
v_call: TRBV4-1; clone_size: NA; d_call: NA; j_call: TRBJ2-7; cdr3_aa: CASSQGGGGQAYEQYF; cdr3_nt: TGCGCCAGCAGCCAAGGTGGGGGGGGGCAGGCGTACGAGCAGTACTTC
v_call: TRBV2; clone_size: NA; d_call: NA; j_call: TRBJ2-3; cdr3_aa: CASSGEGETDTQYF; cdr3_nt: TGTGCCAGCAGTGGGGAGGGGGAAACAGATACGCAGTATTTT
v_call: TRBV19; clone_size: NA; d_call: NA; j_call: TRBJ2-3; cdr3_aa: CASSIRQGVTDTQYF; cdr3_nt: TGTGCCAGTAGTATACGGCAGGGTGTCACAGATACGCAGTATTTT
v_call: TRBV5-5; clone_size: once; d_call: NA; j_call: TRBJ2-7; cdr3_aa: CASTPALAAYYEQYF; cdr3_nt: TGTGCCAGCACCCCAGCGTTGGCAGCGTACTACGAGCAGTACTTC
v_call: TRBV7-9; clone_size: NA; d_call: TRBD1; j_call: TRBJ1-5; cdr3_aa: CASSQEGQVYNQPQHF; cdr3_nt: TGTGCCAGCAGCCAAGAGGGACAGGTCTACAATCAGCCCCAGCATTTT
v_call: TRBV5-4; clone_size: few; d_call: NA; j_call: TRBJ1-1; cdr3_aa: CASSAQDSRTEAFF; cdr3_nt: TGTGCCAGCAGCGCACAGGATTCGCGCACTGAAGCTTTCTTT
v_call: TRBV7-2; clone_size: few; d_call: TRBD1; j_call: TRBJ1-2; cdr3_aa: CASRQGQGVGYTF; cdr3_nt: TGTGCCAGCAGACAAGGACAGGGTGTTGGCTACACCTTC
v_call: TRBV11-2; clone_size: NA; d_call: NA; j_call: TRBJ1-6; cdr3_aa: CASSLDRVPHSPLHF; cdr3_nt: TGTGCCAGCAGCTTAGACAGGGTCCCCCATTCACCCCTCCACTTT
v_call: TRBV24-1; clone_size: NA; d_call: NA; j_call: TRBJ2-3; cdr3_aa: CATSGQGYTDTQYF; cdr3_nt: TGTGCCACCAGTGGCCAGGGCTACACAGATACGCAGTATTTT
v_call: TRBV28; clone_size: NA; d_call: NA; j_call: TRBJ2-3; cdr3_aa: CASSFPGVIGDTQYF; cdr3_nt: TGTGCCAGCAGTTTTCCGGGGGTGATTGGAGATACGCAGTATTTT
v_call: TRBV5-5; clone_size: NA; d_call: TRBD1; j_call: TRBJ1-2; cdr3_aa: CASSPTGNYGYTF; cdr3_nt: TGTGCCAGCAGCCCGACAGGGAACTATGGCTACACCTTC
v_call: TRBV14; clone_size: NA; d_call: NA; j_call: TRBJ1-1; cdr3_aa: CASSQDIQGKAFF; cdr3_nt: TGTGCCAGCAGCCAAGATATCCAGGGGAAAGCTTTCTTT
v_call: TRBV5-4; clone_size: once; d_call: TRBD2; j_call: TRBJ2-3; cdr3_aa: CASSTQRELGDTQYF; cdr3_nt: TGTGCCAGCAGCACCCAGCGGGAACTTGGAGATACGCAGTATTTT
v_call: TRBV19; clone_size: NA; d_call: NA; j_call: TRBJ2-1; cdr3_aa: CASSIYLSTYNEQFF; cdr3_nt: TGTGCCAGTAGTATCTATCTAAGCACTTACAATGAGCAGTTCTTC
v_call: TRBV5-4; clone_size: NA; d_call: NA; j_call: TRBJ1-6; cdr3_aa: CASSADITSSYNSPLHF; cdr3_nt: TGTGCCAGCAGCGCGGACATCACGAGCTCCTATAATTCACCCCTCCACTTT
v_call: TRBV11-2; clone_size: NA; d_call: TRBD2; j_call: TRBJ2-3; cdr3_aa: CASSRLAGAPGSDTQYF; cdr3_nt: TGTGCCAGCAGCCGACTAGCGGGGGCCCCTGGCTCAGATACGCAGTATTTT